This T cell receptor beta chain was sequenced during a study of cytomegalovirus exposure and HLA in healthy donors. Germline CDR1 and CDR2: LGHNA and YNFKEQ. J gave up 5 bases and V 5 bases, and 6 bases lay outside the gene matches. The CDR3 totals 14 residues. A multiplex PCR was run with 60 Vbeta primers and 13 Jbeta primers. Generated by immunoSEQ multiplex PCR, the TCRdb table keeps only in-frame clones and is missing some. This sample carries approximately 130,000 clones, about 9.2% of them seen once, and the ten largest clones take roughly 7%. The sample was PBMCs. The TCR sequence derives from a woman in her thirties or forties in good health and CMV-seropositive. The chain employs TRBV4-2 and TRBJ2-5, with 9 bases fitting TRBD1. CDR3: CASSYRGRGETQYF. The CDR3 bases are TGTGCCAGCAGCTACAGGGGGCGTGGGGAGACCCAGTACTTC.